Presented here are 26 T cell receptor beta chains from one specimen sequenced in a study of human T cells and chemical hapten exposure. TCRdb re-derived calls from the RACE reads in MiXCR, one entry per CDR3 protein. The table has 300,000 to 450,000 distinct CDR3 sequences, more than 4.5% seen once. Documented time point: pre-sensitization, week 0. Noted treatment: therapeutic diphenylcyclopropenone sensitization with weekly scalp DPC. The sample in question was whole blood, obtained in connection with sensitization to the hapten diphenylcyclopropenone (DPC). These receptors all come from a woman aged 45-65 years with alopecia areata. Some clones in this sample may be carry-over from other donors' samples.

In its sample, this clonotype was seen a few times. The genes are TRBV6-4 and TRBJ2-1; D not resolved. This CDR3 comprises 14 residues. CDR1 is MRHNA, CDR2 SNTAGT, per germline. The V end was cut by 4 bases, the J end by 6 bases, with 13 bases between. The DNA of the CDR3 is TGTGCCAGCAGTGCCGGTCCTAACCCCAATGAGCAGTTCTTC. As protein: CASSAGPNPNEQFF.

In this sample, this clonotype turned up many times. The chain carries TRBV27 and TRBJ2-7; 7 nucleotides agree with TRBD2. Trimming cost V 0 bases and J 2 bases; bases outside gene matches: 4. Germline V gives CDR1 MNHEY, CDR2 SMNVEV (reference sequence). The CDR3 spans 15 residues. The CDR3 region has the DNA TGTGCCAGCAGTTTATCGCGGGGGACGACCTACGAGCAGTACTTC. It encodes CASSLSRGTTYEQYF.

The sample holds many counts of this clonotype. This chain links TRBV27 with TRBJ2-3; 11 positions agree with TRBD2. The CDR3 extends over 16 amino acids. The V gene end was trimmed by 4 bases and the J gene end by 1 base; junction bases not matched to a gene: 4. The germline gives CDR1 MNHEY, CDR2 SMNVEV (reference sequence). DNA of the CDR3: TGTGCCAGCAGTTCGGGACTAGCGGTGGGCACAGATACGCAGTATTTT. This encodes CASSSGLAVGTDTQYF.

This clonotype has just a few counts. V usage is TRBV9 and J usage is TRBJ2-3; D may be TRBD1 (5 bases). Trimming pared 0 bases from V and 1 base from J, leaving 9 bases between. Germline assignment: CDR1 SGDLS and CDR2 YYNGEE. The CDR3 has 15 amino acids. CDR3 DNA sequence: TGTGCCAGCAGCGTAGAGGGGTCCGGCACAGATACGCAGTATTTT. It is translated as CASSVEGSGTDTQYF.

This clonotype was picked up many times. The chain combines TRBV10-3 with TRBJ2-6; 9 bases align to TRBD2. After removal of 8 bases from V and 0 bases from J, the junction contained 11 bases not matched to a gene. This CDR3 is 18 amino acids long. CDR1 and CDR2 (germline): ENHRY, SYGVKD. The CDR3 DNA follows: TGTGCCATCCGGGAAATAGCGGGAGTCCCCTCTGGGGCCAACGTCCTGACTTTC. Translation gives CAIREIAGVPSGANVLTF.

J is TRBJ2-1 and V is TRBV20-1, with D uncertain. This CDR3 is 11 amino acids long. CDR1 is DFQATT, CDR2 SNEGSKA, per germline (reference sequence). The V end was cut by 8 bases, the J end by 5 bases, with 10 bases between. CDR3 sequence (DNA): TGCAGTCTTGACTCGCACAATGAGCAGTTCTTC. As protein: CSLDSHNEQFF.

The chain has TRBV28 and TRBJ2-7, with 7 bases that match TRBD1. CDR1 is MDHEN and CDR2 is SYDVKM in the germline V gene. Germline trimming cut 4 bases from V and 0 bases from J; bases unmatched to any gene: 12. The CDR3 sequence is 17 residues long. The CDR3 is CASSSPKDRASSYEQYF. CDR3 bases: TGTGCCAGCAGTTCACCAAAAGACAGGGCGAGCTCCTACGAGCAGTACTTC.

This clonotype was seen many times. CDR3 nucleotide sequence: TGTGCCAGCAGCCAGTTGGGGGACTACAATGAGCAGTTCTTC. It translates to CASSQLGDYNEQFF. The genes are TRBV7-2 and TRBJ2-1; the D call may be TRBD1 or TRBD2 (5 bases each). The length of the CDR3 is 14 residues. The germline V gene has CDR1 SGHTA and CDR2 FQGNSA. The V gene lost 5 bases and the J gene lost 3 bases, with 11 bases spanning the gap.

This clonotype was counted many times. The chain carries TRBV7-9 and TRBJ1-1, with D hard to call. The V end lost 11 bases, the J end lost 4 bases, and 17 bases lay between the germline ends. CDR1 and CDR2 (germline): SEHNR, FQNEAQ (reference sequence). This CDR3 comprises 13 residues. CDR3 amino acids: CASREGWRTEAFF. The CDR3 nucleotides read TGTGCCTCCCGGGAGGGATGGCGCACTGAAGCTTTCTTT.

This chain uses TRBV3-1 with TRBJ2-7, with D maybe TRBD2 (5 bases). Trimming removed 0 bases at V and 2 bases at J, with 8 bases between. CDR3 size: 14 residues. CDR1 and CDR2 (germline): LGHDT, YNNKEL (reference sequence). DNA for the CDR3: TGTGCCAGCAGCCAAGATTCGGGAACCTACGAGCAGTACTTC. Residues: CASSQDSGTYEQYF.

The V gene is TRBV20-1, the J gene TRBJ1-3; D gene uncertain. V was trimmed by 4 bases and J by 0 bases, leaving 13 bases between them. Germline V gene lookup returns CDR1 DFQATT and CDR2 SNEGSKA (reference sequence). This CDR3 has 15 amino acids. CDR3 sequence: CSATRRQSSGNTIYF. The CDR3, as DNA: TGCAGTGCTACGCGCAGGCAAAGCTCTGGAAACACCATATATTTT.

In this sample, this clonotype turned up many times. The CDR3 loop is CASSQDSESGANVLTF. CDR3 nucleotide sequence: TGTGCCAGCAGCCAAGATTCGGAATCTGGGGCCAACGTCCTGACTTTC. The rearrangement links TRBV14 to TRBJ2-6; D gene ambiguous. The length of the CDR3 is 16 residues. Germline lookup yields CDR1 SGHDN and CDR2 FVKESK. The germline V and J ends were trimmed by 0 bases and 1 base, with 7 bases remaining between them.

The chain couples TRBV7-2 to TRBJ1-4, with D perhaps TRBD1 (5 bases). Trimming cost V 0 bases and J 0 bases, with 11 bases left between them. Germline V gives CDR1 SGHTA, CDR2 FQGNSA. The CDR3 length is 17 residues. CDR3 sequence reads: CASSLAGASTTNEKLFF. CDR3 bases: TGTGCCAGCAGCTTAGCTGGGGCATCTACAACTAATGAAAAACTGTTTTTT.

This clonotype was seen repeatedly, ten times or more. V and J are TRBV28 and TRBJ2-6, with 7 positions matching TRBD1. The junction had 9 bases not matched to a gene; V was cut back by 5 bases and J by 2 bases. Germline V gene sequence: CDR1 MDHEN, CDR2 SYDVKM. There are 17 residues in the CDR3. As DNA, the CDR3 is TGTGCCAGCAGTGGGGGACAGAACTTCCCTGGGGCCAACGTCCTGACTTTC. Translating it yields CASSGGQNFPGANVLTF.

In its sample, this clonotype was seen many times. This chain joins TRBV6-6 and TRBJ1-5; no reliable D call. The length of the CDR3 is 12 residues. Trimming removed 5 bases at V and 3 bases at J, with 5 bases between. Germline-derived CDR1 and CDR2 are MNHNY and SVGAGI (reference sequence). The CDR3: CASSHINQPQHF. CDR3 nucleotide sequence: TGTGCCAGCAGTCACATCAATCAGCCCCAGCATTTT.

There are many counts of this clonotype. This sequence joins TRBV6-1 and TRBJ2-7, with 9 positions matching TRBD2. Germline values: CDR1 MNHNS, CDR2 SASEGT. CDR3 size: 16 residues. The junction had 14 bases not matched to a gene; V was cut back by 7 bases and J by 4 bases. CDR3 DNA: TGTGCCAGCACCCCAGAAAACGATAGCGGGGGTTACGAGCAGTACTTC. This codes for CASTPENDSGGYEQYF.

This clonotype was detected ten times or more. CDR3 nucleotides: TGTGCCAGCAGCTTAAAGCGGGAGAGGAGTGAGCAGTTCTTC. It codes for CASSLKRERSEQFF. The V and J genes are TRBV7-2 and TRBJ2-1, with TRBD2 matching over 8 bases. Trimming took 2 bases from V and 9 from J; bases not matched to a gene: 6. This CDR3 has 14 residues. Germline V gene lookup returns CDR1 SGHTA and CDR2 FQGNSA.

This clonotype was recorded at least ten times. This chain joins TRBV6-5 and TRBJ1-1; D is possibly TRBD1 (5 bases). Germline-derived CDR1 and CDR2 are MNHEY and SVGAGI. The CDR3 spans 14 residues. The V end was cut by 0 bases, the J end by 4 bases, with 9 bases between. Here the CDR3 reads CASSYSRGATEAFF. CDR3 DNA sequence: TGTGCCAGCAGTTACTCGAGGGGTGCCACTGAAGCTTTCTTT.

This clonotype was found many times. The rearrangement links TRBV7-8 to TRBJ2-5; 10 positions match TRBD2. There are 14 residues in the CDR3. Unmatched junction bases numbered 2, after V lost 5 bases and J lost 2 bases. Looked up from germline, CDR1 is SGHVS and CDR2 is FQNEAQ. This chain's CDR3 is CASSRTSGQETQYF. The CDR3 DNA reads TGTGCCAGCAGCCGGACTAGCGGACAAGAGACCCAGTACTTC.

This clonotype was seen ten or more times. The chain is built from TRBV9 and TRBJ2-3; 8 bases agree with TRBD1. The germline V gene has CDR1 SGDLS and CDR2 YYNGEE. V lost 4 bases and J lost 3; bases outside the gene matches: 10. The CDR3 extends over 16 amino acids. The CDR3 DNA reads TGTGCCAGCAGCTCCCCAGGGGGCGCGGGGACAGATACGCAGTATTTT. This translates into CASSSPGGAGTDTQYF.

The CDR3 is CASSMIGESNIQYF. The CDR3 bases are TGTGCCAGTAGTATGATAGGGGAGTCAAACATTCAGTACTTC. The chain joins TRBV19 to TRBJ2-4; D could derive from TRBD1 or TRBD2 (5 bases each). Germline V gene lookup returns CDR1 LNHDA and CDR2 SQIVND (reference sequence). The CDR3 has 14 residues. V lost 3 bases and J 6 bases, leaving 12 bases between the germline ends. Full variable domain (outside the CDR3, taken from reference TRBV19 and TRBJ2-4): DGGITQSPKYLFRKEGQNVTLSCEQNLNHDAMYWYRQDPGQGLRLIYYSQIVNDFQKGDIAEGYSVSREKKESFPLTVTSAQKNPTAFYLCASSMIGESNIQYFGAGTRLSVL.

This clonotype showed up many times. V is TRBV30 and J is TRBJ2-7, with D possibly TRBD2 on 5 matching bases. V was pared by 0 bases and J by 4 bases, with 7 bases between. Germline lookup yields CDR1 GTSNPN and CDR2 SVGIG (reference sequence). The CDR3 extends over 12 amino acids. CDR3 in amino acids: CAWSVRGYEQYF. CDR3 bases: TGTGCCTGGAGTGTACGAGGGTACGAGCAGTACTTC.

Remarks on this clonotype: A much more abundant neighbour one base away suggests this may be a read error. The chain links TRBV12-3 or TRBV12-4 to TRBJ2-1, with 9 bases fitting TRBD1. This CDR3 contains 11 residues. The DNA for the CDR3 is TGTCCCAGCAGTCTCAACCGGGACAGGGTCTTC. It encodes CPSSLNRDRVF.

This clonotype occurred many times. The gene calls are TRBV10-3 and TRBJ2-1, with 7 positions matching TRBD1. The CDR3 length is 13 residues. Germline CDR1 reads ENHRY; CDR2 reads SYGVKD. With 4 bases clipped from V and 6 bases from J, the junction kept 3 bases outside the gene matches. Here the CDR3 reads CAISGPGGNEQFF. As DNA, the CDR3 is TGTGCCATCAGTGGCCCAGGGGGCAATGAGCAGTTCTTC.

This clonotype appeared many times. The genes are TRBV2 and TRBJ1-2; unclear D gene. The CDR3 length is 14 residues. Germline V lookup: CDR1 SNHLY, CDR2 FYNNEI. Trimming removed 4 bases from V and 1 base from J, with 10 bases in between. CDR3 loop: CASSGTEFNYGYTF. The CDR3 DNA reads TGTGCCAGCAGTGGGACGGAATTTAACTATGGCTACACCTTC.

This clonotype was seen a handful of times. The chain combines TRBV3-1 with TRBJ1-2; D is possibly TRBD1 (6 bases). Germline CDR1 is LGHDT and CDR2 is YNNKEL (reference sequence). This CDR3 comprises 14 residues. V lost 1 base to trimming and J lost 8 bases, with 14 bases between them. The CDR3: CASSQVSRGGGYTF. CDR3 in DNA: TGTGCCAGCAGCCAAGTCTCCAGGGGAGGAGGCTACACCTTC.